This T cell receptor (beta chain) is from a study of blood T cells in healthy people across ages. This CDR3 contains 15 residues. V shed 1 base and J shed 1 base, with 9 bases lying between them. The germline V gene encodes CDR1 SEHNR and CDR2 FQNEAQ (reference sequence). The authors ran a second PCR of 7 to 11 cycles using a sample-barcoded 5' primer and a J-beta primer mix. Each CDR3 protein is one row after TCRdb ran MiXCR on the 5' RACE reads. The sample has about a million distinct CDR3 sequences; roughly 52% are singletons. The chain links TRBV7-9 to TRBJ2-3, with unresolved D. Sequenced input: blood. The TCR comes from a man aged 25-40 years in good health. The CDR3 protein is CASSLDRVRTDTQYF. The CDR3 bases are TGTGCCAGCAGCTTAGACAGAGTCCGCACAGATACGCAGTATTTT.